This section outlines one T cell receptor (beta chain) sequence together with its context. The sample comes from a study of patients and donors after allogeneic stem cell transplantation. Trimming took off 2 bases at V and 6 bases at J, with 7 bases between the two ends. The CDR3 sequence is 11 residues long. Germline V gene sequence: CDR1 SQVTM, CDR2 ANQGSEA. Via MiXCR, TCRdb re-called the RT-PCR reads, giving one row per CDR3 protein. Found here are 900,000 to 1,000,000 distinct CDR3 sequences, around 17% of them singletons; the top ten hold roughly 6.4%. The J gene is TRBJ1-2, the V gene TRBV29-1; no clear D. The clonotype comes from a human donor who was either an allogeneic HSCT recipient or a stem cell or donor lymphocyte infusion donor (not recorded which). It is not recorded whose cells these are; they may come from a transplant donor. Sequencing was done on a sample of blood, either unsorted or a sorted T cell fraction (not recorded which). For the CDR3, the DNA is TGCAGCGTTGAAATGAGGGATGGCTACACCTTC. Translating gives CSVEMRDGYTF.